The rows below give T cell receptor beta chains drawn from one sample of a study of blood T cell repertoires in COVID-19. TCRdb's copy holds only in-frame clones and misses some; the assay was immunoSEQ multiplex PCR. The data show about 120,000 clones, 72% seen once. Sequencing used peripheral blood. The source of these receptors is a woman aged 60 to 75 with acute or convalescent COVID-19. Each CDR3 is given with its conserved first and last residue. D genes are given only for firm matches. Clone size, where shown, is once, few, many, or a class for clones that have expanded.

cdr3_length,j_call,clone_size,d_call,v_call,cdr3_aa,cdr3_nt
14,TRBJ1-2,NA,TRBD1,TRBV10-3,CAIRGTGDNYGYTF,TGTGCCATCAGGGGGACAGGGGATAACTATGGCTACACCTTC
15,TRBJ2-1,NA,TRBD2,TRBV11-3,CASSPGLAGATEQFF,TGTGCCAGCAGCCCCGGACTAGCGGGGGCGACTGAGCAGTTCTTC
13,TRBJ1-1,NA,NA,TRBV29-1,CSAGHLGDTEAFF,TGCAGCGCCGGACATCTTGGGGACACTGAAGCTTTCTTT
14,TRBJ1-5,NA,TRBD1,TRBV27,CASSTGTGGKPQHF,TGTGCCAGCAGTACGGGGACAGGGGGCAAGCCCCAGCATTTT
13,TRBJ1-1,NA,TRBD1,TRBV7-2,CASSPDRGSEAFF,TGTGCCAGCAGCCCGGACAGGGGATCTGAAGCTTTCTTT
13,TRBJ2-7,once,TRBD1,TRBV5-5,CASSLGTGGEQYF,TGTGCCAGCAGCTTGGGGACAGGGGGTGAGCAGTACTTC
14,TRBJ1-1,many,TRBD1,TRBV5-1,CASSLGQGAAEAFF,TGCGCCAGCAGCTTGGGACAGGGGGCTGCTGAAGCTTTCTTT
15,TRBJ1-1,NA,NA,TRBV19,CASSIQPVLNTEAFF,TGTGCCAGTAGTATCCAACCAGTTCTTAACACTGAAGCTTTCTTT
13,TRBJ1-5,once,NA,TRBV30,CAWSTGDYQPQHF,TGTGCCTGGAGTACAGGCGATTATCAGCCCCAGCATTTT
15,TRBJ2-2,NA,TRBD2,TRBV5-1,CASSYGTRNTGELFF,TGCGCCAGCAGTTACGGGACTAGGAACACCGGGGAGCTGTTTTTT
16,TRBJ2-5,NA,NA,TRBV19,CASSRSRRGTLETQYF,TGTGCCAGTAGTCGCTCCAGGCGGGGGACATTAGAGACCCAGTACTTC
11,TRBJ1-1,NA,NA,TRBV28,CASSMNTEAFF,TGTGCCAGCAGCATGAACACTGAAGCTTTCTTT
14,TRBJ1-3,many,NA,TRBV9,CASSVDGTGNTIYF,TGTGCCAGCAGCGTAGACGGTACTGGAAACACCATATATTTT
13,TRBJ2-1,NA,TRBD1,TRBV19,CASKVTGGSEQFF,TGTGCCAGTAAAGTAACAGGGGGCAGTGAGCAGTTCTTC
13,TRBJ2-7,NA,NA,TRBV18,CASSLDRIYEQYF,TGTGCCAGCTCACTCGACAGAATCTACGAGCAGTACTTC
14,TRBJ1-1,NA,TRBD1,TRBV11-1,CASSLGQGYTEAFF,TGTGCCAGCAGCCTTGGACAGGGGTACACTGAAGCTTTCTTT
15,TRBJ2-7,few,TRBD1,TRBV5-1,CASSGSGQGTYEQYF,TGCGCCAGCAGCGGATCGGGACAGGGGACGTACGAGCAGTACTTC
14,TRBJ2-1,NA,TRBD1,TRBV7-2,CASSSRTGPNEQFF,TGTGCCAGCAGCTCTAGGACAGGGCCCAATGAGCAGTTCTTC
17,TRBJ1-4,NA,NA,TRBV7-9,CASSLTRHRDKGEKLFF,TGTGCCAGCAGCCTAACCCGACACAGGGATAAGGGTGAAAAACTGTTTTTT
13,TRBJ1-1,NA,NA,TRBV3-1/TRBV3-2,CASSLPLASQAFF,TGTGCCAGCAGCCTCCCATTAGCCAGCCAAGCTTTCTTT
15,TRBJ2-3,few,TRBD1,TRBV10-3,CAIRGTGGAADTQYF,TGTGCCATCAGGGGGACAGGGGGCGCGGCAGATACGCAGTATTTT
15,TRBJ2-2,NA,NA,TRBV6-5,CASQKQGVDTGELFF,TGTGCCAGCCAAAAACAGGGTGTGGACACCGGGGAGCTGTTTTTT
14,TRBJ2-2,NA,TRBD1,TRBV5-1,CASRTQGETGELFF,TGCGCCAGCAGGACTCAGGGGGAGACCGGGGAGCTGTTTTTT
15,TRBJ2-1,few,NA,TRBV4-3,CASSQETDWSVGQFF,TGCGCCAGCAGCCAGGAAACGGACTGGTCCGTGGGGCAGTTCTTC
14,TRBJ1-4,NA,TRBD1,TRBV5-8,CASSKTGGLEKLFF,TGTGCCAGCAGCAAGACAGGGGGCCTTGAAAAACTGTTTTTT
13,TRBJ1-1,NA,NA,TRBV6-5,CASSRQVNTEAFF,TGTGCCAGCAGCCGACAGGTGAACACTGAAGCTTTCTTT
15,TRBJ2-3,NA,TRBD2,TRBV5-8,CASSGQGLAADTQYF,TGTGCCAGCAGCGGGCAGGGACTAGCGGCAGATACGCAGTATTTT